The rows below give T cell receptor beta chains drawn from one sample of a study of vaccination effects on CD4 cells after COVID-19. Their antigens remain unidentified. The table came from immunoSEQ multiplex PCR; TCRdb's copy has only in-frame clones and leaves some out. The data show about 41,000 clones, 70% to 85% seen once. The specimen comprised CD4+ T cells from PBMCs cultured with HCoV-NL63 spike peptides, sampled before COVID-19 vaccination. These receptors were taken from a human donor who received a COVID-19 vaccine. CDR3s leave out the opening cysteine and the closing phenylalanine or tryptophan. A clone size is listed for some rows: how often the clone was seen (once, few, many), or a class if it is expanded.

J	V	size	CDR3
TRBJ2-6	TRBV25-1	-	ASSPPSGANVLT
TRBJ1-2	TRBV7-9	-	ASSLLRQGNYGYT
TRBJ1-2	TRBV5-4	-	ASSLSGTGAYGYT
TRBJ1-2	TRBV30	few	AWSVLGAGYGYT
TRBJ1-1	TRBV14	medium-sized	ASSQAGLRQMNTEAF
TRBJ2-5	TRBV9	-	ASSKGWGQTQY
TRBJ2-4	TRBV18	-	ASSPSVEGAANIQY
TRBJ2-5	TRBV5-1	-	ASSLELAEETQY
TRBJ1-2	TRBV9	-	ASSNLGDGYT
TRBJ1-6	TRBV6-4	-	ASRRGDDNSPLH
TRBJ1-2	TRBV7-3	-	ASSRTGGRGYT
TRBJ2-6	TRBV7-9	-	ASVGGVSGANVLT
TRBJ2-2	TRBV28	-	ASSLANRDTGELF
TRBJ2-2	TRBV11-3	once	ASSRTPTGELF
TRBJ2-1	TRBV24-1	few	ATSDRTGVVNEQF
TRBJ1-4	TRBV27	-	ASAGLATNEKLF
TRBJ2-1	TRBV7-2	few	ASSLSRLAGSHEQF
TRBJ1-1	TRBV19	-	ASSVLDSGGAEAF
TRBJ2-1	TRBV12-3/TRBV12-4	-	ASRRTSGGECF
TRBJ1-6	TRBV7-2	few	ASRNTGGGGPLH
TRBJ2-1	TRBV7-9	-	ASSSWTGGKRGNEQF
TRBJ1-1	TRBV24-1	-	ATSDCIPWTGQNTEAF
TRBJ1-5	TRBV12-5	-	ASGLAKGANQPQH
TRBJ2-1	TRBV11-3	-	ASSWRGGSYNEQF
TRBJ1-2	TRBV7-8	-	ASSQLGQGAEGYT
TRBJ2-5	TRBV29-1	-	SIQRGGGETQY
TRBJ1-4	TRBV7-3	-	ASSPGQGGKLF
TRBJ2-1	TRBV5-1	-	ASSLGRGAPHEQF
TRBJ1-1	TRBV6-5	-	ASSTTQNTEAF
TRBJ1-5	TRBV19	-	ASSFGRFNQPQH
TRBJ1-4	TRBV5-1	-	ASSSRGLSEKLF